The clone carrying this T cell receptor beta chain was detected ten times or more. TCRdb recomputed calls from the 5' RACE reads with MiXCR, one row per CDR3 protein. This table holds about 82,000 distinct CDR3 sequences, around 13% found once. This specimen comes from a study of spatial heterogeneity in lung cancer. J gave up 8 bases and V 5 bases, and 8 bases lay outside the gene matches. Germline-derived CDR1 and CDR2 are DFQATT and SNEGSKA (reference sequence). The CDR3 runs 13 residues. Time point reported: sample taken at primary tumor resection. Whole RNA, isolated from tumor, nontumor lung or frozen PBMC, was sequenced without prior sorting.

The TCR was taken from a male donor with early-stage non-small cell lung cancer. This material consisted of PBMCs, taken at surgery. The chain couples TRBV20-1 to TRBJ1-2, with 10 bases that match TRBD1. CDR3 in amino acids: CSAGGTGAKGYTF. The CDR3 region has the DNA TGCAGTGCTGGGGGGACAGGGGCTAAGGGCTACACCTTC.